This is a list of T cell receptor beta chains from one sample in a study of T cell repertoires in cytomegalovirus infection. No antigen has been identified for these receptors. Using its own MiXCR run on the reads, TCRdb lists one record per CDR3 protein. The table lists about 220,000 distinct CDR3 sequences, about 40% of them singletons. The sequenced sample was CD8+ T cells from cultured PBMCs, obtained from culture after CMV antigen stimulation. The receptors come from a human donor in good health (CMV status not recorded). Some clones in this sample may be carry-over from other donors' samples. Each CDR3 is given with its conserved first and last residue. Fields, in order: V gene, D gene, J gene, clone size, CDR3 protein, CDR3 DNA. The D gene is left open where the match is weak. Not all rows give a size; the values are once, few, many and, for expanded clones, a class.

v_gene: TRBV28
d_gene: TRBD2
j_gene: TRBJ2-2
abundance: -
CDR3aa: CASTLLAGAGDTGELFF
CDR3nt: TGTGCCAGCACCCTACTAGCGGGGGCCGGGGACACCGGGGAGCTGTTTTTT

v_gene: TRBV27
d_gene: -
j_gene: TRBJ2-1
abundance: -
CDR3aa: CASSLSPNPVDEQFF
CDR3nt: TGTGCCAGCAGTTTATCCCCTAATCCGGTGGATGAGCAGTTCTTC

v_gene: TRBV10-3
d_gene: TRBD2
j_gene: TRBJ2-7
abundance: few
CDR3aa: CAISDGLAGGLSEQYF
CDR3nt: TGTGCCATCAGTGACGGACTAGCGGGGGGCCTCTCCGAGCAGTACTTC

v_gene: TRBV11-3
d_gene: -
j_gene: TRBJ2-7
abundance: -
CDR3aa: CASSLAGQPYEQYF
CDR3nt: TGTGCCAGCAGCTTAGCGGGACAACCCTACGAGCAGTACTTC

v_gene: TRBV10-3
d_gene: TRBD1
j_gene: TRBJ2-1
abundance: many
CDR3aa: CAISSPTDRGAYNEQFF
CDR3nt: TGTGCCATCAGTTCACCCACGGACAGGGGAGCATACAATGAGCAGTTCTTC

v_gene: TRBV2
d_gene: -
j_gene: TRBJ2-1
abundance: -
CDR3aa: CASSERQRSSYNEQFF
CDR3nt: TGTGCCAGCAGTGAAAGACAGCGAAGCTCCTACAATGAGCAGTTCTTC

v_gene: TRBV12-3/TRBV12-4
d_gene: -
j_gene: TRBJ1-1
abundance: -
CDR3aa: CASSRGVVNTEAFF
CDR3nt: TGTGCCAGCAGCCGCGGGGTGGTGAACACTGAAGCTTTCTTT

v_gene: TRBV12-3/TRBV12-4
d_gene: TRBD2
j_gene: TRBJ2-1
abundance: -
CDR3aa: CASSFGAGGLFF
CDR3nt: TGTGCCAGCAGTTTTGGAGCGGGGGGGCTGTTCTTC

v_gene: TRBV19
d_gene: -
j_gene: TRBJ2-1
abundance: -
CDR3aa: CASTPLLEQRSLLSDEQFF
CDR3nt: TGTGCCAGTACCCCGCTCTTGGAACAGCGCTCGCTATTGAGCGATGAGCAGTTCTTC

v_gene: TRBV6-5
d_gene: -
j_gene: TRBJ2-7
abundance: few
CDR3aa: CASSYARQALYEQYF
CDR3nt: TGTGCCAGCAGTTACGCCAGACAGGCTCTTTACGAGCAGTACTTC

v_gene: TRBV28
d_gene: -
j_gene: TRBJ2-5
abundance: -
CDR3aa: CASSLRGRGRETQYF
CDR3nt: TGTGCCAGCAGTTTAAGGGGCAGGGGTAGGGAGACCCAGTACTTC

v_gene: TRBV9
d_gene: -
j_gene: TRBJ1-1
abundance: once
CDR3aa: CASSPPGAGMNTEAFF
CDR3nt: TGTGCCAGCAGCCCTCCGGGGGCGGGAATGAACACTGAAGCTTTCTTT

v_gene: TRBV5-5
d_gene: TRBD1
j_gene: TRBJ1-2
abundance: -
CDR3aa: CASRRTGMHGYTF
CDR3nt: TGTGCCAGCAGGCGGACAGGGATGCATGGCTACACCTTC

v_gene: TRBV6-6
d_gene: TRBD1
j_gene: TRBJ2-4
abundance: -
CDR3aa: CATRGQGATKNIQYF
CDR3nt: TGTGCCACCCGCGGACAGGGGGCTACTAAAAACATTCAGTACTTC

v_gene: TRBV7-9
d_gene: -
j_gene: TRBJ1-2
abundance: few
CDR3aa: CASSLVTGNYGYTF
CDR3nt: TGTGCCAGCAGCTTAGTTACAGGGAACTATGGCTACACCTTC

v_gene: TRBV14
d_gene: -
j_gene: TRBJ2-7
abundance: few
CDR3aa: CASSQDPYSYEQYF
CDR3nt: TGTGCCAGCAGCCAAGATCCCTATTCTTACGAGCAGTACTTC

v_gene: TRBV19
d_gene: TRBD1
j_gene: TRBJ1-1
abundance: -
CDR3aa: CASSPRQGRITEAFF
CDR3nt: TGTGCCAGTAGTCCTCGACAGGGACGGATCACTGAAGCTTTCTTT

v_gene: TRBV7-9
d_gene: TRBD2
j_gene: TRBJ2-3
abundance: -
CDR3aa: CASSSAGGPPDTQYF
CDR3nt: TGTGCCAGCAGCAGCGCGGGGGGGCCCCCAGATACGCAGTATTTT

v_gene: TRBV6-8
d_gene: TRBD1
j_gene: TRBJ1-2
abundance: -
CDR3aa: CASRTTGQEFNYGYTF
CDR3nt: TGTGCCAGCAGGACCACCGGACAGGAGTTTAACTATGGCTACACCTTC

v_gene: TRBV6-6
d_gene: -
j_gene: TRBJ2-3
abundance: many
CDR3aa: CASRPPGYTDTQYF
CDR3nt: TGTGCCAGCAGGCCTCCGGGGTACACAGATACGCAGTATTTT

v_gene: TRBV7-9
d_gene: TRBD1
j_gene: TRBJ1-2
abundance: -
CDR3aa: CASTLPGQGGGYTF
CDR3nt: TGTGCCAGCACCCTCCCGGGACAGGGTGGGGGCTACACCTTC

v_gene: TRBV19
d_gene: -
j_gene: TRBJ1-5
abundance: -
CDR3aa: CASSIPPNRHVDQPQHF
CDR3nt: TGTGCCAGTAGTATACCCCCCAACAGGCACGTCGATCAGCCCCAGCATTTT

v_gene: TRBV7-9
d_gene: -
j_gene: TRBJ2-6
abundance: -
CDR3aa: CASRGQAASGANVLTF
CDR3nt: TGTGCCAGCAGGGGGCAGGCCGCCTCTGGGGCCAACGTCCTGACTTTC

v_gene: TRBV28
d_gene: -
j_gene: TRBJ1-1
abundance: -
CDR3aa: CASRGGRPPGNTEAFF
CDR3nt: TGTGCCAGCCGGGGAGGACGACCTCCCGGGAACACTGAAGCTTTCTTT

v_gene: TRBV7-9
d_gene: TRBD2
j_gene: TRBJ2-5
abundance: -
CDR3aa: CASSSGGRSKTQYF
CDR3nt: TGTGCCAGCAGCTCTGGCGGGAGGTCCAAGACCCAGTACTTC

v_gene: TRBV7-9
d_gene: TRBD2
j_gene: TRBJ2-3
abundance: few
CDR3aa: CASSLQSGGADTQYF
CDR3nt: TGTGCCAGCAGCTTACAGAGCGGGGGCGCAGATACGCAGTATTTT

v_gene: TRBV7-3
d_gene: -
j_gene: TRBJ1-5
abundance: -
CDR3aa: CASSFQADQPQHF
CDR3nt: TGTGCCAGCAGCTTTCAGGCGGACCAGCCCCAGCATTTT

v_gene: TRBV7-2
d_gene: -
j_gene: TRBJ2-7
abundance: many
CDR3aa: CASSLARSYEQYF
CDR3nt: TGTGCCAGCAGCTTAGCGCGGAGCTACGAGCAGTACTTC

v_gene: TRBV7-6
d_gene: TRBD1
j_gene: TRBJ2-5
abundance: -
CDR3aa: CASSFSTGGETQYF
CDR3nt: TGTGCCAGCAGCTTTTCGACAGGGGGAGAGACCCAGTACTTC

v_gene: TRBV4-1
d_gene: -
j_gene: TRBJ1-1
abundance: -
CDR3aa: CASRQGTQEAFF
CDR3nt: TGCGCCAGCAGGCAGGGTACGCAGGAAGCTTTCTTT

v_gene: TRBV7-3
d_gene: -
j_gene: TRBJ2-2
abundance: few
CDR3aa: CASSSDLSDTGELFF
CDR3nt: TGTGCCAGCAGCTCGGACTTGTCGGACACCGGGGAGCTGTTTTTT

v_gene: TRBV7-2
d_gene: -
j_gene: TRBJ2-1
abundance: few
CDR3aa: CASSLRRQKYNEQFF
CDR3nt: TGTGCCAGCAGCTTAAGGAGACAAAAATACAATGAGCAGTTCTTC

v_gene: TRBV7-9
d_gene: -
j_gene: TRBJ1-1
abundance: few
CDR3aa: CASSLVLSNTEAFF
CDR3nt: TGTGCCAGCAGCTTAGTTTTGAGCAACACTGAAGCTTTCTTT

v_gene: TRBV7-8
d_gene: TRBD1
j_gene: TRBJ2-3
abundance: many
CDR3aa: CASSLTTGGEADTQYF
CDR3nt: TGTGCCAGCAGCTTGACGACAGGGGGAGAAGCAGATACGCAGTATTTT

v_gene: TRBV12-3/TRBV12-4
d_gene: -
j_gene: TRBJ2-3
abundance: -
CDR3aa: CASGTVNTDTQYF
CDR3nt: TGTGCCAGCGGGACCGTTAACACAGATACGCAGTATTTT

v_gene: TRBV9
d_gene: -
j_gene: TRBJ2-1
abundance: once
CDR3aa: CASSPPVRAGNEQFF
CDR3nt: TGTGCCAGCAGCCCTCCGGTGAGGGCCGGCAATGAGCAGTTCTTC

v_gene: TRBV20-1
d_gene: TRBD1
j_gene: TRBJ1-5
abundance: -
CDR3aa: CSARDQQGGSNQPQHF
CDR3nt: TGCAGTGCTAGAGATCAACAGGGGGGGAGCAATCAGCCCCAGCATTTT

v_gene: TRBV7-8
d_gene: TRBD1
j_gene: TRBJ1-4
abundance: few
CDR3aa: CASSLGQGYEKLFF
CDR3nt: TGTGCCAGCAGCTTAGGACAGGGCTATGAAAAACTGTTTTTT